This TCR beta chain was observed in a study of T cell repertoires in cytomegalovirus infection. Study in general: Recently identified HLA-C-restricted CMV epitopes and well-studied HLA-B-restricted CMV epitopes were used by the study. Both CMV infection and a matching HLA type were indicated by public TCR beta signatures. General study points: The cumulative frequency of public TCR beta families identified carriers of CMV plus the relevant HLA. CMV-specific TCR beta clonotypes restricted by HLA-C were the ones dominating the ex vivo response.

Each CDR3 protein gets one entry after TCRdb re-called the reads with MiXCR. Of approximately 1,000,000 distinct CDR3 sequences listed, less than 40% were seen once; the top ten hold roughly 13%. This CDR3 is built from 15 residues. Germline V CDR1 and CDR2: PRHDT, FYEKMQ (reference sequence). V lost 2 bases and J 12 bases, leaving 22 bases between the germline ends. There are a few counts of this clonotype. What it binds is not known. This specimen consisted of cultured CD8+ T cells from PBMCs, obtained from culture after CMV antigen stimulation. This TCR derives from a human donor in good health (CMV status not recorded). Some clones in this sample may be carry-over from other donors' samples. The chain couples TRBV13 to TRBJ1-1; D not resolved. Written as DNA, the CDR3 is TGTGCCAGCAGCTTAAAAGGTCTGACCTCGTGGTCCCCTTTCTTT. Translating it yields CASSLKGLTSWSPFF. Full variable domain (rest looked up from reference TRBV13 and TRBJ1-1): AAGVIQSPRHLIKEKRETATLKCYPIPRHDTVYWYQQGPGQDPQFLISFYEKMQSDKGSIPDRFSAQQFSDYHSELNMSSLELGDSALYFCASSLKGLTSWSPFFGQGTRLTVV.